These 26 T cell receptor beta chains share one sample of origin, sequenced in a study of cytomegalovirus exposure and HLA in healthy donors. PCR involved 60 Vbeta and 13 Jbeta primers. Clones were read by immunoSEQ multiplex PCR, and TCRdb kept only the in-frame ones, dropping some. The data show around 110,000 clones, and the top ten clones hold about 4%. The specimen was PBMCs. All receptors come from a man aged 25-45 years in good health and CMV-seronegative.

The chain employs TRBV6-5 and TRBJ1-1; D remains ambiguous. This CDR3 is 15 amino acids long. The germline V gene encodes CDR1 MNHEY and CDR2 SVGAGI. Between the trimmed V and J ends, which lost 6 bases and 1 base, there was a span of 15 bases. The CDR3 bases are TGTGCCAGCAGACCCGTGAGGCTTGGGAACACTGAAGCTTTCTTT. Protein product: CASRPVRLGNTEAFF.

This chain joins TRBV19 and TRBJ2-1; TRBD2 matches at 11 bases. The CDR3 has 18 residues. V was pared by 1 base and J by 0 bases, with 5 bases of the junction left unmatched. CDR1 is LNHDA and CDR2 is SQIVND in the germline V gene (reference sequence). CDR3 DNA: TGTGCCAGTAGTATAGCTAGCGGGGGGAAATACTCCTACAATGAGCAGTTCTTC. Its protein is CASSIASGGKYSYNEQFF.

The chain couples TRBV9 to TRBJ1-4; the match to TRBD1 covers 7 bases. Germline V gives CDR1 SGDLS, CDR2 YYNGEE. V lost 3 bases to trimming and J lost 5 bases; unmatched junction nucleotides: 7. The CDR3 has 15 residues. The CDR3 DNA reads TGTGCCAGCAGCGAAGCCGGGACAGACAATGAAAAACTGTTTTTT. Translating gives CASSEAGTDNEKLFF.

The gene calls are TRBV30 and TRBJ1-6; D is perhaps TRBD1 (6 bases). Germline assignment: CDR1 GTSNPN and CDR2 SVGIG (reference sequence). Trimming took 8 bases from V and 4 from J, leaving 12 bases between them. CDR3 length: 13 residues. In DNA, the CDR3 is TGTGCCAGAAAGACAGGATATAATTCACCCCTCCACTTT. Translating it yields CARKTGYNSPLHF. The variable domain in full, completed from reference TRBV30 and TRBJ1-6, reads SQTIHQWPATLVQPVGSPLSLECTVEGTSNPNLYWYRQAAGRGLQLLFYSVGIGQISSEVPQNLSASRPQDRQFILSSKKLLLSDSGFYLCARKTGYNSPLHFGNGTRLTVT.

This sequence joins TRBV6-1 and TRBJ2-5, with 10 bases identical to TRBD1. There are 14 residues in the CDR3. The germline gives CDR1 MNHNS, CDR2 SASEGT. J lost 5 bases, V lost 8 bases, and 8 bases had no gene match. In DNA form, the CDR3 reads TGTGCCAGCTGGACAGGGGGTTATTGGGAGACCCAGTACTTC. Its protein product is CASWTGGYWETQYF.

V gene TRBV7-2 combines with J gene TRBJ1-5, with 7 nucleotides matching TRBD1. The length of the CDR3 is 15 residues. V lost 3 bases, J lost 4 bases, and 6 bases stayed unmatched. CDR1 SGHTA and CDR2 FQGNSA come from the germline V gene. For the CDR3, the DNA is TGTGCCAGCAGCTTTACTAGGACAGGTAATCAGCCCCAGCATTTT. This gives the protein CASSFTRTGNQPQHF.

The chain recombines TRBV18 with TRBJ1-5; TRBD1 matches 8 bases. Trimming at V came to 5 bases and at J to 2 bases, leaving 5 bases not matched to a gene. The germline CDR1 and CDR2 sequences are KGHSH and LQKENI. The CDR3 is made up of 15 amino acids. For the CDR3, the DNA is TGTGCCAGCTCAGAGGGGACAGGTCGCAATCAGCCCCAGCATTTT. Encoded protein: CASSEGTGRNQPQHF.

The chain joins TRBV27 to TRBJ2-7; TRBD1 is a possible D gene (5 bases). CDR1 and CDR2 (germline): MNHEY, SMNVEV (reference sequence). The CDR3 covers 14 residues. The V gene lost 5 bases and the J gene lost 3 bases, with 14 bases spanning the gap. CDR3 sequence (DNA): TGTGCCAGCAGTCATAAGGGAAGGGGCTACGAGCAGTACTTC. Translation gives CASSHKGRGYEQYF.

The rearrangement uses TRBV10-3 and TRBJ2-7, with unresolved D. There are 13 residues in the CDR3. V shed 4 bases and J shed 1 base, with 8 bases lying between them. Germline assignment: CDR1 ENHRY and CDR2 SYGVKD. The CDR3 region has the DNA TGTGCCATCAGTGCCCAGGAATCCTACGAGCAGTACTTC. It is translated as CAISAQESYEQYF.

The V call is TRBV29-1, the J call TRBJ1-2; the D gene is possibly TRBD1 (6 bases). CDR3 length equals 12 residues. CDR1 and CDR2 (germline): SQVTM, ANQGSEA. With 0 bases removed from V and 8 bases from J, the gap between germline ends came to 10 bases. The CDR3 bases are TGCAGCGTTGAAGAGTACAGGGACGGCTACACCTTC. Its translation is CSVEEYRDGYTF. Variable domain in full (rest from reference TRBV29-1 and TRBJ1-2): SAVISQKPSRDICQRGTSLTIQCQVDSQVTMMFWYRQQPGQSLTLIATANQGSEATYESGFVIDKFPISRPNLTFSTLTVSNMSPEDSSIYLCSVEEYRDGYTFGSGTRLTVV.

The rearrangement joins TRBV18 to TRBJ1-4; 7 bases fit TRBD1. This CDR3 is 16 amino acids long. With 5 bases clipped from V and 3 bases from J, the junction kept 9 bases outside the gene matches. Germline values: CDR1 KGHSH, CDR2 LQKENI. The CDR3 sequence is CASSSAIGTANEKLFF. CDR3 in DNA: TGTGCCAGCTCATCGGCCATCGGGACAGCTAATGAAAAACTGTTTTTT.

The V gene is TRBV15, the J gene TRBJ2-4; TRBD1 might be the D (5 bases). The V gene lost 1 base and the J gene lost 7 bases, with 17 bases spanning the gap. The CDR3 length is 16 residues. Germline CDR1 LNHNV, CDR2 YYDKDF (reference sequence). In nucleotides, the CDR3 is TGTGCCACCAGCAGAGGGACCGGACAAGGGCGGAACATTCAGTACTTC. This gives the protein CATSRGTGQGRNIQYF.

J is TRBJ2-1 and V is TRBV5-4, with 9 bases that match TRBD2. The CDR3 covers 16 residues. The trim removed 3 bases at V and 8 bases at J, leaving 12 bases unmatched. From germline, CDR1 is SGHNT and CDR2 YYREEE (reference sequence). As DNA, the CDR3 is TGTGCCAGCAGCTCAGAAGGGCGGGGGGGAGTCGATGAGCAGTTCTTC. This sequence encodes CASSSEGRGGVDEQFF.

The chain joins TRBV7-9 to TRBJ2-3, with 9 bases identical to TRBD1. V was clipped by 1 base and J by 4 bases; unmatched bases: 9. Germline V lookup: CDR1 SEHNR, CDR2 FQNEAQ (reference sequence). The CDR3 runs 17 residues. The CDR3 region has the DNA TGTGCCAGCAGCTTAGGGACCGGGACAGGGAGGGCAGATACGCAGTATTTT. Its translation: CASSLGTGTGRADTQYF. The variable domain in full, completed from reference TRBV7-9 and TRBJ2-3, reads DTGVSQNPRHKITKRGQNVTFRCDPISEHNRLYWYRQTLGQGPEFLTYFQNEAQLEKSRLLSDRFSAERPKGSFSTLEIQRTEQGDSAMYLCASSLGTGTGRADTQYFGPGTRLTVL.

The V gene is TRBV19, the J gene TRBJ2-4; 11 bases align to TRBD1. The trim removed 10 bases at V and 6 bases at J, leaving 8 bases unmatched. The CDR3 length is 14 residues. CDR1 LNHDA and CDR2 SQIVND come from the germline V gene (reference sequence). CDR3 DNA: TGTGCCATCGGGACCGGGACAGGGGGAAACATTCAGTACTTC. Translated: CAIGTGTGGNIQYF.

CDR3 loop: CASRDGTKNQPQHF. Written as DNA, the CDR3 is TGTGCCAGCAGAGATGGGACTAAGAATCAGCCCCAGCATTTT. The V and J genes are TRBV6-6 and TRBJ1-5; maybe TRBD1 (5 bases). Between the trimmed V and J ends, which lost 6 bases and 4 bases, there was a span of 13 bases. Germline V gene data show CDR1 as MNHNY and CDR2 as SVGAGI (reference sequence). The CDR3 contains 14 residues.

J is TRBJ2-2 and V is TRBV6-5; D might be TRBD1 (5 bases). CDR3 length: 15 residues. Germline CDR1 MNHEY, CDR2 SVGAGI. The V gene lost 8 bases and the J gene lost 6 bases, with 19 bases spanning the gap. CDR3 nucleotide sequence: TGTGCCAGCCAGGGTGGTAGTAGTTTTGCCGGGGAGCTGTTTTTT. It translates to CASQGGSSFAGELFF.

The gene calls are TRBV5-5 and TRBJ2-3, with 8 bases matching TRBD2. With V trimmed by 9 bases and J by 6 bases, 9 bases remained unmatched. The CDR3 has 13 amino acids. Germline V gives CDR1 SGHKS, CDR2 YYEKEE (reference sequence). CDR3 coding DNA: TGTGCCACCGGGACGGGGGGGAGGGATACGCAGTATTTT. This translates into CATGTGGRDTQYF.

Comments on this clone: Other DNA sequences in this sample translate to the same CDR3. The chain uses TRBV7-2 and TRBJ2-1, with unresolved D. The CDR3 sequence is 15 residues long. V shed 0 bases and J shed 0 bases, with 6 bases lying between them. From germline, CDR1 is SGHTA and CDR2 FQGNSA. Here the CDR3 DNA reads TGTGCCAGCAGCTTAGCCTGGAGCTCCTACAATGAGCAGTTCTTC. Protein product: CASSLAWSSYNEQFF.

This chain uses TRBV4-1 with TRBJ2-1; D unclear. Germline V CDR1 and CDR2: MGHRA, YSYEKL. CDR3 length: 15 amino acids. Trimming took off 0 bases at V and 4 bases at J, with 10 bases between the two ends. Written as DNA, the CDR3 is TGCGCCAGCAGCCAAGATTTTCTAAATTACAATGAGCAGTTCTTC. Translating it yields CASSQDFLNYNEQFF.

V usage is TRBV6-5 and J usage is TRBJ2-5, with D tentatively TRBD1 (6 bases). V was shortened by 9 bases and J by 0 bases, with 8 bases between the two germline ends. The CDR3 covers 12 residues. Germline loops: CDR1 MNHEY, CDR2 SVGAGI. CDR3 in DNA: TGTGCCAGTACAGGGAACCAAGAGACCCAGTACTTC. Its translation is CASTGNQETQYF.

The V call is TRBV18, the J call TRBJ1-5; unclear D gene. The ends were cut back, 3 bases at V and 2 bases at J, with 8 bases in the middle. The V gene's germline CDR1 is KGHSH and CDR2 LQKENI. This CDR3 region has 14 residues. CDR3 in amino acids: CASSPLGGNQPQHF. The CDR3 DNA reads as TGTGCCAGCTCACCCTTGGGAGGCAATCAGCCCCAGCATTTT.

The J gene is TRBJ2-1, the V gene TRBV30; 8 bases line up with TRBD1. The CDR3 has 15 residues. The V segment lost 4 bases and the J segment 4 bases; nucleotides outside the gene matches: 9. In germline, CDR1 is GTSNPN, CDR2 SVGIG (reference sequence). This CDR3 reads CAWTYGTGEYNEQFF. Written as DNA, the CDR3 is TGTGCCTGGACCTACGGGACAGGCGAGTACAATGAGCAGTTCTTC.

The chain's CDR3 is CASSFGQGYGYTF. The CDR3 coding sequence is TGCGCCAGCAGCTTCGGACAAGGCTATGGCTACACCTTC. This chain connects TRBV5-1 to TRBJ1-2, with a possible D match to TRBD1 (5 bases). Trimming stripped 2 bases from V and 4 bases from J, with 9 bases between. The CDR3 sequence is 13 residues long. The germline V gene encodes CDR1 SGHRS and CDR2 YFSETQ. Combining the CDR3 with reference TRBV5-1 and TRBJ1-2 gives the whole variable domain KAGVTQTPRYLIKTRGQQVTLSCSPISGHRSVSWYQQTPGQGLQFLFEYFSETQRNKGNFPGRFSGRQFSNSRSEMNVSTLELGDSALYLCASSFGQGYGYTFGSGTRLTVV.

This chain links TRBV19 with TRBJ1-2, with D possibly being TRBD1 (5 bases). There are 15 residues in the CDR3. Trimming stripped 2 bases from V and 4 bases from J, with 14 bases between. Germline CDR1 LNHDA, CDR2 SQIVND (reference sequence). As DNA, the CDR3 is TGTGCCAGTAGTATATCGGTCAGGGAGGCCTATGGCTACACCTTC. Its protein is CASSISVREAYGYTF.

The V and J genes are TRBV18 and TRBJ2-1; 7 bases line up with TRBD1. Germline V CDR1 and CDR2: KGHSH, LQKENI. J was trimmed by 5 bases and V by 3 bases; bases with no gene match: 7. The CDR3 has 15 amino acids. The CDR3 sequence: CASSPETGLDNEQFF. CDR3 DNA: TGTGCCAGCTCACCGGAGACAGGGTTAGACAATGAGCAGTTCTTC.